A selection of T cell receptor beta chains follows, all from one sample in a study of graft-versus-host responses after intestinal transplantation. Here immunoSEQ multiplex PCR was the method, and the copy in TCRdb shows in-frame clones only, minus some. The data hold about 90,000 clones, with approximately 80% observed a single time. The antigens for these receptors are not known. Material: unstimulated CD4+ T cells sorted from spleen or lymph node cells, obtained before intestinal transplant. Receptors originate from a human donor who received an intestinal transplant. Both conserved end residues are part of each CDR3. D genes are given only for firm matches. Only some rows state a clone size, as once, few, many or a class for expanded clones.

>-|TRBV28|TRBJ1-2|TRBD1
CASSLPNPGQGGWGYTF
TGTGCCAGCAGTTTACCAAATCCGGGACAGGGGGGTTGGGGCTACACCTTC
>-|TRBV5-1|TRBJ1-6|-
CASSLEGVRGSPLHF
TGCGCCAGCAGCTTGGAGGGAGTTCGGGGTTCACCCCTCCACTTT
>few|TRBV28|TRBJ1-4|-
CASMAGNEKLFF
TGTGCCAGCATGGCGGGTAATGAAAAACTGTTTTTT
>few|TRBV10-2|TRBJ2-4|TRBD1
CASSERGAGGANIQYF
TGCGCCAGCAGTGAGAGGGGGGCAGGGGGCGCAAACATTCAGTACTTC
>few|TRBV5-1|TRBJ1-5|TRBD1
CASSWDSEQPQHF
TGCGCCAGCAGCTGGGACAGTGAACAGCCCCAGCATTTT
>-|TRBV2|TRBJ2-5|-
CASSSGVQETQYF
TGTGCCAGCAGTTCAGGTGTTCAAGAGACCCAGTACTTC
>-|TRBV6-1|TRBJ2-5|TRBD1
CASSEGTGPEGTQYF
TGTGCCAGCAGTGAAGGGACAGGCCCGGAAGGGACCCAGTACTTC
>few|TRBV10-3|TRBJ1-5|TRBD1
CAISDSDRGYQPQHF
TGTGCCATCAGTGACTCCGACAGGGGATATCAGCCCCAGCATTTT
>few|TRBV5-1|TRBJ2-7|-
CASSLGSSADEQYF
TGCGCCAGCAGCTTGGGCTCTAGCGCGGACGAGCAGTACTTC
>-|TRBV4-2|TRBJ2-1|TRBD1
CASSRGQGAGEQFF
TGTGCCAGCAGCCGCGGACAGGGGGCGGGTGAGCAGTTCTTC
>-|TRBV7-9|TRBJ2-5|-
CASSPNPGGGETQYF
TGTGCCAGCAGCCCTAACCCGGGGGGCGGGGAGACCCAGTACTTC
>-|TRBV19|TRBJ2-7|-
CASSIQGGGEQYF
TGTGCCAGTAGTATTCAGGGAGGGGGTGAGCAGTACTTC
>-|TRBV5-4|TRBJ2-2|TRBD2
CASSPTSGRLGTGELFF
TGTGCCAGCAGCCCGACTAGCGGGAGGCTGGGGACCGGGGAGCTGTTTTTT
>-|TRBV19|TRBJ2-7|TRBD1
CAQRKGAWEQYF
TGTGCCCAGAGGAAGGGGGCTTGGGAGCAGTACTTC
>-|TRBV7-9|TRBJ2-1|TRBD1
CASSSFSRGQEEFF
TGTGCCAGCAGCTCCTTCTCACGCGGACAGGAGGAGTTCTTC
>few|TRBV4-2|TRBJ2-1|TRBD2
CASSQDGSGGALDNEQFF
TGTGCCAGCAGCCAAGATGGTAGCGGGGGGGCCCTTGACAATGAGCAGTTCTTC
>-|TRBV5-6|TRBJ2-7|-
CATEIRGRNREQYF
TGTGCCACCGAAATCCGCGGGCGCAATCGCGAGCAGTACTTC
>-|TRBV15|TRBJ2-3|TRBD2
CATSRGKDSGGTQYF
TGTGCCACCAGCAGGGGAAAGGATAGCGGGGGTACGCAGTATTTT
>-|TRBV11-2|TRBJ2-2|-
CASSLGRGSGTGELFF
TGTGCCAGCAGCTTAGGGCGGGGTAGTGGCACCGGGGAGCTGTTTTTT
>-|TRBV29-1|TRBJ1-1|-
CSVEDEGQSLRAFF
TGCAGCGTTGAAGATGAAGGACAGTCCCTGAGAGCTTTCTTT
>-|TRBV4-1|TRBJ2-3|-
CASSQTGSTDTQYF
TGCGCCAGCAGCCAAACGGGTAGCACAGATACGCAGTATTTT
>-|TRBV9|TRBJ1-2|TRBD1
CASSGREQGAYGYTF
TGTGCCAGCAGCGGAAGAGAACAGGGGGCCTATGGCTACACCTTC
>-|TRBV5-1|TRBJ2-6|TRBD2
CASSGGGSGANVLTF
TGCGCCAGCAGTGGGGGGGGCTCTGGGGCCAACGTCCTGACTTTC
>-|TRBV5-1|TRBJ2-1|TRBD2
CASSLVLSSGANEQFF
TGCGCCAGCAGCTTGGTGTTGTCTAGCGGGGCCAATGAGCAGTTCTTC
>-|TRBV11-2|TRBJ2-7|-
CASSFSGLMQYF
TGTGCCAGCAGCTTTTCAGGGCTAATGCAGTACTTC